Presented here are 10 T cell receptor beta chains from one specimen sequenced in a study of PD-1 blockade in classical Hodgkin lymphoma. This table comes from immunoSEQ multiplex PCR, and its TCRdb copy is limited to in-frame clones, with some not included. The profile shows under 60,000 clones, approximately 86% of them singletons. The time point denotes: cycle 4 day 1 (C4D1), after less than 7 weeks of nivolumab. Autologous stem cell transplantation was followed by relapse in every patient, and brentuximab vedotin exposure varied. The source material was peripheral blood mononuclear cells (PBMCs), sampled before the fourth cycle of nivolumab. The receptors stem from a human donor with classical Hodgkin lymphoma.

CDR3 amino acids: CASSLTGSPYEQYF. The CDR3 DNA reads as TGCGCCAGCAGCTTGACGGGATCCCCCTACGAGCAGTACTTC. The V gene is TRBV5-1, the J gene TRBJ2-7, with a weak D call TRBD2 (5 bases). Trimming stripped 1 base from V and 2 bases from J, with 10 bases between. This CDR3 comprises 14 residues. The germline CDR1 and CDR2 sequences are SGHRS and YFSETQ.

V gene TRBV6-5 combines with J gene TRBJ2-7, with D perhaps TRBD2 (6 bases). Per the germline V gene, CDR1 is MNHEY and CDR2 is SVGAGI. CDR3 length: 14 residues. V lost 5 bases to trimming and J lost 0 bases, with 11 bases between them. This CDR3 is CASSRRLVSYEQYF. As DNA, the CDR3 is TGTGCCAGCAGTCGACGACTAGTCTCCTACGAGCAGTACTTC.

V gene TRBV11-2 combines with J gene TRBJ1-4, with D unclear. The CDR3 length is 15 residues. V was trimmed by 2 bases and J by 3 bases, leaving 10 bases between them. Germline lookup yields CDR1 SGHAT and CDR2 FQNNGV. CDR3 residues: CASSLWAGSNEKLFF. In DNA form, the CDR3 reads TGTGCCAGCAGCTTATGGGCAGGTTCTAATGAAAAACTGTTTTTT.

J is TRBJ1-4 and V is TRBV4-2; D might be TRBD1 (6 bases). The CDR3 sequence is 14 residues long. V was cut by 4 bases and J by 8 bases, with 14 bases left in between. CDR1 LGHNA and CDR2 YNFKEQ come from the germline V gene. CDR3 sequence: CASSPRGVQEKLFF. The CDR3 region has the DNA TGTGCCAGCAGCCCCAGGGGTGTCCAGGAAAAACTGTTTTTT.

The chain links TRBV7-9 to TRBJ1-1; D is unresolved. Germline lookup yields CDR1 SEHNR and CDR2 FQNEAQ (reference sequence). This CDR3 contains 14 residues. The V end lost 2 bases, the J end lost 0 bases, and 7 bases lay between the germline ends. The CDR3 sequence is CASSLWFMNTEAFF. For the CDR3, the DNA is TGTGCCAGCAGCTTATGGTTTATGAACACTGAAGCTTTCTTT.

Worth noting for this clone: Other DNA sequences in the same sample also yield this CDR3. This chain links TRBV5-1 with TRBJ2-2; 7 bases fit TRBD1. Looked up from germline, CDR1 is SGHRS and CDR2 is YFSETQ. The V segment lost 0 bases and the J segment 5 bases; nucleotides outside the gene matches: 1. The CDR3 loop spans 14 amino acids. The CDR3: CASSLGQGTGELFF. The CDR3 nucleotides are TGCGCCAGCAGCTTGGGACAGGGAACCGGGGAGCTGTTTTTT. Full variable domain (remainder filled in from reference TRBV5-1 and TRBJ2-2): KAGVTQTPRYLIKTRGQQVTLSCSPISGHRSVSWYQQTPGQGLQFLFEYFSETQRNKGNFPGRFSGRQFSNSRSEMNVSTLELGDSALYLCASSLGQGTGELFFGEGSRLTVL.

V and J are TRBV28 and TRBJ2-4; D gene uncertain. Germline V lookup: CDR1 MDHEN, CDR2 SYDVKM. This CDR3 is 16 amino acids long. Trimming removed 5 bases from V and 0 bases from J, with 14 bases in between. CDR3 coding DNA: TGTGCCAGCAGTGCTTACACTGACCTAGCCAAAAACATTCAGTACTTC. Its protein product is CASSAYTDLAKNIQYF.

The genes are TRBV11-2 and TRBJ2-5, with TRBD2 as a possible D gene (6 bases). CDR1 and CDR2 from the germline V gene are SGHAT and FQNNGV. The CDR3 has 14 amino acids. V was trimmed by 1 base and J by 4 bases, leaving 10 bases between them. The CDR3 region is CASSLGGLRETQYF. CDR3 bases: TGTGCCAGCAGCTTAGGGGGACTCAGAGAGACCCAGTACTTC.

The V call is TRBV6-6, the J call TRBJ2-7; 12 bases fit TRBD2. V dropped 7 bases and J dropped 2; count of bases not matched to a gene: 6. Germline CDR1 reads MNHNY; CDR2 reads SVGAGI (reference sequence). There are 15 residues in the CDR3. Here the CDR3 DNA reads TGTGCCAGCAAACCTCGGACTAGCGGGACCTACGAGCAGTACTTC. As protein: CASKPRTSGTYEQYF.

This rearrangement joins TRBV5-6 to TRBJ1-2, with D uncertain. The germline V and J ends were trimmed by 3 bases and 0 bases, with 12 bases remaining between them. The germline V gene encodes CDR1 SGHDT and CDR2 YYEEEE. CDR3 length equals 15 residues. The CDR3 loop reads CASSSWHGANYGYTF. The CDR3 DNA sequence: TGTGCCAGCAGCTCCTGGCACGGTGCTAACTATGGCTACACCTTC.